This entry describes one TCR beta chain. The sample is drawn from a study of glioma-infiltrating T cells after dendritic cell vaccination. Assay used: immunoSEQ multiplex PCR; TCRdb lists only in-frame clones, some missing. The data show tens of thousands of clones, with around nine tenths seen just once and under 2.5% held by the top ten. The ends were cut back, 4 bases at V and 4 bases at J, with 16 bases in the middle. This CDR3 has 15 amino acids. CDR1 SGHNT and CDR2 YYREEE come from the germline V gene (reference sequence). The source was blood, collected before dendritic cell vaccination. J is TRBJ2-3 and V is TRBV5-4, with D uncertain. This sequence originates from a human donor with glioblastoma. CDR3 sequence reads: CASSLYGFDSDTQYF. For the CDR3, the DNA is TGTGCCAGCAGCCTATACGGTTTCGATTCAGATACGCAGTATTTT.